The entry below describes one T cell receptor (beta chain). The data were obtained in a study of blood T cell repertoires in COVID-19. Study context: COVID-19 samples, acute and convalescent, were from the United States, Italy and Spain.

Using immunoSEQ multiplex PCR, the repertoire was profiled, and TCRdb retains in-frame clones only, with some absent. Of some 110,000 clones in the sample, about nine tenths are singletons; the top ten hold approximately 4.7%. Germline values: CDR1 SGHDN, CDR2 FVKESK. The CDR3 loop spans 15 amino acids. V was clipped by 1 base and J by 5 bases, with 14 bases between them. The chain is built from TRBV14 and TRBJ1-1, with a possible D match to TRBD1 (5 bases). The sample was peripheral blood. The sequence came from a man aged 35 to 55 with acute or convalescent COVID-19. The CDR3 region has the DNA TGTGCCAGCAGCCAAGGACAGCTTTTGGGAACTGAAGCTTTCTTT. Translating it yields CASSQGQLLGTEAFF.